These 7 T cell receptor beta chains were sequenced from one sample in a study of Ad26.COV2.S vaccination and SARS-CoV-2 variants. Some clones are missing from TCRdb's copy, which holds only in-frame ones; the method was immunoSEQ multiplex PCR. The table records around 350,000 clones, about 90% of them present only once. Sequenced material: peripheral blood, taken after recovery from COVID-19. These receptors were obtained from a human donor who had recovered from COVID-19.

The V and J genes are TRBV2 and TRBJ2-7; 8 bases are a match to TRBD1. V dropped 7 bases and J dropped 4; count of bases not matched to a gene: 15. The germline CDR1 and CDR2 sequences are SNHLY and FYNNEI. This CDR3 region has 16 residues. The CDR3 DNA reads TGTGCCAGCACCCCTCTCCTTGGGCAGGGGGCTTACGAGCAGTACTTC. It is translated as CASTPLLGQGAYEQYF.

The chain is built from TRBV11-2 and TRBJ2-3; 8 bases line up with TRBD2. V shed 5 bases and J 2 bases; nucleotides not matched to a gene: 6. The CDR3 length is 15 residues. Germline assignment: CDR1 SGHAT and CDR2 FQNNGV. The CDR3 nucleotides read TGTGCCAGCAGCGTTAGCGGGGCGAACACAGATACGCAGTATTTT. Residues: CASSVSGANTDTQYF.

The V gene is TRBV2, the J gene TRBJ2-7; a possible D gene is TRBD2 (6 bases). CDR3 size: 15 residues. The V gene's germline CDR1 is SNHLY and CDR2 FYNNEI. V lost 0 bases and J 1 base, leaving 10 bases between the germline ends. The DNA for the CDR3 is TGTGCCAGCAGTGAAGCGCGGGGATTATCCTACGAGCAGTACTTC. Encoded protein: CASSEARGLSYEQYF.

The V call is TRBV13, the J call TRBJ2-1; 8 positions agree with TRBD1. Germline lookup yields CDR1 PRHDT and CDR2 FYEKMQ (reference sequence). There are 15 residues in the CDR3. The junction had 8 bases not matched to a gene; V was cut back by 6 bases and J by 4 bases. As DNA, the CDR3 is TGTGCCAGCAGTTCTCCGGGACAGGTGTACAATGAGCAGTTCTTC. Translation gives CASSSPGQVYNEQFF.

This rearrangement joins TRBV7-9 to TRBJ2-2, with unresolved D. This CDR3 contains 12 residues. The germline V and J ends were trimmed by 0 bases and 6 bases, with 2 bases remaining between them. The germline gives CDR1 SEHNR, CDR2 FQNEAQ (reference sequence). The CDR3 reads CASSLAPGELFF. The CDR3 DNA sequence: TGTGCCAGCAGCTTAGCGCCCGGGGAGCTGTTTTTT. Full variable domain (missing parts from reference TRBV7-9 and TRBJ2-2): DTGVSQNPRHKITKRGQNVTFRCDPISEHNRLYWYRQTLGQGPEFLTYFQNEAQLEKSRLLSDRFSAERPKGSFSTLEIQRTEQGDSAMYLCASSLAPGELFFGEGSRLTVL.

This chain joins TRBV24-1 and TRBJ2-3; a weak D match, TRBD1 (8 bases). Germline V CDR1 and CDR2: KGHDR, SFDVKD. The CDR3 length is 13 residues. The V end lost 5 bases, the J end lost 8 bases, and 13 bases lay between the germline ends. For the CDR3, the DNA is TGTGCCACCAGTGGAAACAGGGGGGGTACGCAGTATTTT. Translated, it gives CATSGNRGGTQYF.

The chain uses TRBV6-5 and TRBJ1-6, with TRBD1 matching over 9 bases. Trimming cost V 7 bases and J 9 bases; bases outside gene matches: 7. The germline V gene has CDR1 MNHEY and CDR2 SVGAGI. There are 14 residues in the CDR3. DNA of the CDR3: TGTGCCAGCAACCGGGACAGGGAGGGTTCACCCCTCCACTTT. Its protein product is CASNRDREGSPLHF.